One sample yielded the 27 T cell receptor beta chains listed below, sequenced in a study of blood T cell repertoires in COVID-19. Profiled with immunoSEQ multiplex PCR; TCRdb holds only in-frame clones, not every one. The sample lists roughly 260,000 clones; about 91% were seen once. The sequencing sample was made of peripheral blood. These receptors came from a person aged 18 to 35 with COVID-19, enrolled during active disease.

CDR3 region: CASSGTETNQPQHF. The CDR3, as DNA: TGTGCCAGCAGTGGGACAGAGACAAATCAGCCCCAGCATTTT. The V call is TRBV2, the J call TRBJ1-5; TRBD1 is a possible D gene (6 bases). Germline V lookup: CDR1 SNHLY, CDR2 FYNNEI. Trimming shortened V by 4 bases and J by 4 bases, and 11 bases separated the two germline ends. The CDR3 is made up of 14 amino acids.

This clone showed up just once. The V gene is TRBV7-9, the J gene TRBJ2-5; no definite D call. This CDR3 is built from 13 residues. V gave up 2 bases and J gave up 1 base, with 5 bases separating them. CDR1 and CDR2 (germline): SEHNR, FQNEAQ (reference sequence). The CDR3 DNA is TGTGCCAGCAGCTTACCCGTCCAAGAGACCCAGTACTTC. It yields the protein CASSLPVQETQYF.

The chain's CDR3 is CSVEIGGHEQYF. CDR3 DNA sequence: TGCAGCGTCGAGATTGGGGGCCACGAGCAGTACTTC. The V call is TRBV29-1, the J call TRBJ2-7; TRBD1 might be the D (6 bases). The CDR3 is made up of 12 amino acids. V was clipped by 6 bases and J by 5 bases, with 14 bases between them. Germline V gene data show CDR1 as SQVTM and CDR2 as ANQGSEA.

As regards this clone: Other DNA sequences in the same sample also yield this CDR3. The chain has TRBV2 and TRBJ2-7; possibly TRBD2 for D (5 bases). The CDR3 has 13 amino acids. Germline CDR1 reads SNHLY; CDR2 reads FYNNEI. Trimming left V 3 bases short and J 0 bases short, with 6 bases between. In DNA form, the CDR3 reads TGTGCCAGCAGTGAGGGGAGCTCCTACGAGCAGTACTTC. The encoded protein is CASSEGSSYEQYF.

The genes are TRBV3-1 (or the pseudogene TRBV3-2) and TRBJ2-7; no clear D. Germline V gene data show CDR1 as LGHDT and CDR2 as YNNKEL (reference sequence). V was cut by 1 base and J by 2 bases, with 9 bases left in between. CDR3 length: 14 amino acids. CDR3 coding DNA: TGTGCCAGCAGCCAAGCGAGGTTTACCTACGAGCAGTACTTC. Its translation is CASSQARFTYEQYF.

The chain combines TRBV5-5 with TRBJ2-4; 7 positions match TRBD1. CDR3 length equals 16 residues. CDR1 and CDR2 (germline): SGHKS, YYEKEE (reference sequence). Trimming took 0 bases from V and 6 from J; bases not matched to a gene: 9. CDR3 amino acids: CASSLVPGQTGNIQYF. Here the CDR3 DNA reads TGTGCCAGCAGCTTGGTGCCGGGACAGACCGGAAACATTCAGTACTTC.

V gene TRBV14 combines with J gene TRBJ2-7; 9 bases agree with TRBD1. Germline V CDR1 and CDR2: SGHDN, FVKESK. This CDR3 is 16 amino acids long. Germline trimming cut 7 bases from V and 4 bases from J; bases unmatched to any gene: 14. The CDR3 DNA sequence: TGTGCCAGCACCCACCACAGGGGGCACCCCTCATACGAGCAGTACTTC. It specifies CASTHHRGHPSYEQYF.

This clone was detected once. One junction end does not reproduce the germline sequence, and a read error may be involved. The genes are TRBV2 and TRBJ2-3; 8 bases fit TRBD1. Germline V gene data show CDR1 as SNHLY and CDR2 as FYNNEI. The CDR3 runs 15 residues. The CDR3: CASNEAPGGRDTQYF. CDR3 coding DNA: TGTGCCAGCAATGAAGCCCCAGGGGGCCGGGATACGCAGTATTTT.

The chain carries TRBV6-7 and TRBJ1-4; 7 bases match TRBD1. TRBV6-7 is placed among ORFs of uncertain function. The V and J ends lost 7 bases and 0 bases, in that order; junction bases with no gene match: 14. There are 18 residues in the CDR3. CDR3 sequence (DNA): TGTGCCAGCACACTCCCGACAGGGAATATTGCAACTAATGAAAAACTGTTTTTT. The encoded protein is CASTLPTGNIATNEKLFF.

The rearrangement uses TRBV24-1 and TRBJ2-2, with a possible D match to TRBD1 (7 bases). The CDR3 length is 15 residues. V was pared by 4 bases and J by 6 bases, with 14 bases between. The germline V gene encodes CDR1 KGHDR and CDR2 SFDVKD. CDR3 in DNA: TGTGCCACCAGTGACCGAGACAGGGAGGCCGGGGAGCTGTTTTTT. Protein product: CATSDRDREAGELFF.

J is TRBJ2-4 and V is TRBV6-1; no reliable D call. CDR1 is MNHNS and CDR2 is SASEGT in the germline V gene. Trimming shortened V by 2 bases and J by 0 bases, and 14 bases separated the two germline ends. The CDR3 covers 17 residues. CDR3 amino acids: CASSESMGTVAKNIQYF. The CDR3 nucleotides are TGTGCCAGCAGTGAAAGTATGGGCACCGTAGCCAAAAACATTCAGTACTTC.

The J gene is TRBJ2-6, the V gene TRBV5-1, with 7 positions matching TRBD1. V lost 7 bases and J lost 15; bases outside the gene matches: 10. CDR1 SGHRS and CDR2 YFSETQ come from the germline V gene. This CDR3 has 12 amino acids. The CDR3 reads CASATGTDSLTF. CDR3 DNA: TGCGCCAGCGCTACCGGGACAGATAGCCTGACTTTC.

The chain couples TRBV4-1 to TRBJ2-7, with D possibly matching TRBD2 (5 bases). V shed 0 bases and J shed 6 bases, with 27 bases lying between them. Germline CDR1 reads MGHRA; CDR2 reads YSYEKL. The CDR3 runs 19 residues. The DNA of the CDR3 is TGCGCCAGCAGCCAAGATATTTTCGGGCTAGCAAGAAGCTCCGCCGAGCAGTACTTC. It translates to CASSQDIFGLARSSAEQYF.

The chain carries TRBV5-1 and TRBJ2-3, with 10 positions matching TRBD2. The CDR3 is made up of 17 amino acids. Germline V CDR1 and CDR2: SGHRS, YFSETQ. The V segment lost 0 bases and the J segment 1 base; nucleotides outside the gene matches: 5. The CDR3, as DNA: TGCGCCAGCAGCTTGGCGGGAGCGGGAGGGGGCACAGATACGCAGTATTTT. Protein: CASSLAGAGGGTDTQYF.

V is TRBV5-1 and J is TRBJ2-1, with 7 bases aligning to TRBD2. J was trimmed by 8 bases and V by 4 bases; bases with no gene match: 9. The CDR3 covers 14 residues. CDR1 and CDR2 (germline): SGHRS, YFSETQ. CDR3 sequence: CASSGGGSRDEQFF. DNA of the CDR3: TGCGCCAGCAGCGGCGGCGGGAGTAGGGATGAGCAGTTCTTC.

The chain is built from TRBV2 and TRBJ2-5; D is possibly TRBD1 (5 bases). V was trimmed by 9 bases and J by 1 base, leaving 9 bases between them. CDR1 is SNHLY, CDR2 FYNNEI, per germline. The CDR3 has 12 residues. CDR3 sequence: CASGQGQETQYF. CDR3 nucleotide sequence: TGTGCCAGTGGGCAGGGCCAAGAGACCCAGTACTTC.

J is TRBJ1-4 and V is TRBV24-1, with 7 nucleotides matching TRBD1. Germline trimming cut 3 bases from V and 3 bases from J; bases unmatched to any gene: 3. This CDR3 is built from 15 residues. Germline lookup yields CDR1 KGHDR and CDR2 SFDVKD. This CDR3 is CATSDPTGPNEKLFF. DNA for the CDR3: TGTGCCACCAGTGATCCGACAGGGCCTAATGAAAAACTGTTTTTT.

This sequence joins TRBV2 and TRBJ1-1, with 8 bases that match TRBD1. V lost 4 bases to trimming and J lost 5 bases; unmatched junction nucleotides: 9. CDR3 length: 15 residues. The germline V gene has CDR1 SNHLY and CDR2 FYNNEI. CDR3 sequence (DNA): TGTGCCAGCAGTGTGACAGGGGCAACGGGGACTGAAGCTTTCTTT. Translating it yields CASSVTGATGTEAFF. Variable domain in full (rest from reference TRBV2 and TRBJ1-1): EPEVTQTPSHQVTQMGQEVILRCVPISNHLYFYWYRQILGQKVEFLVSFYNNEISEKSEIFDDQFSVERPDGSNFTLKIRSTKLEDSAMYFCASSVTGATGTEAFFGQGTRLTVV.

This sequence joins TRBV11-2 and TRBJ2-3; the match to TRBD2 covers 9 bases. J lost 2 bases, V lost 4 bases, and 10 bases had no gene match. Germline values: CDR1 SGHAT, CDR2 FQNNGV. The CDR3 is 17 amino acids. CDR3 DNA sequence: TGTGCCAGCAGCTCCAACCTCCGACTAGCGGCCACAGATACGCAGTATTTT. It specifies CASSSNLRLAATDTQYF.

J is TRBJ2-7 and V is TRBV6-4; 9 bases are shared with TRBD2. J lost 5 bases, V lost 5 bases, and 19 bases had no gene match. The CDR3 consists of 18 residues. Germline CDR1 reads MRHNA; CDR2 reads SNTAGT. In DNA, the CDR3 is TGTGCCAGCAGTTCAGACATTATACTAGCGGGCGAAGGTGACGAGCAGTACTTC. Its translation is CASSSDIILAGEGDEQYF.

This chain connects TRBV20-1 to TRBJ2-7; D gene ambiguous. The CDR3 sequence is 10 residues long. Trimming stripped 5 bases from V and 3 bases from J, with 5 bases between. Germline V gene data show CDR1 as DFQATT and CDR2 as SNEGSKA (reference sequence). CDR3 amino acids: CSALYYEQYF. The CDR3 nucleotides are TGCAGTGCTCTTTACTACGAGCAGTACTTC.

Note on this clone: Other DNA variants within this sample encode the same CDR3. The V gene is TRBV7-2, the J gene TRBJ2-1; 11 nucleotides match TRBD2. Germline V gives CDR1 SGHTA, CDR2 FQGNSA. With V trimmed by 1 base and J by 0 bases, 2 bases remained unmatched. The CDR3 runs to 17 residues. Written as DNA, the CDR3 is TGTGCCAGCAGCTTAGGTACTAGCGGGAGCTCCTACAATGAGCAGTTCTTC. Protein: CASSLGTSGSSYNEQFF.

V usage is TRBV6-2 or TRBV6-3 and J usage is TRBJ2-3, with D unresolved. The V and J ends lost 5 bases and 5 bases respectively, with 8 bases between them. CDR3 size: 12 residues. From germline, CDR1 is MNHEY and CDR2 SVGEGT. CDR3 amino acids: CASSITVDTQYF. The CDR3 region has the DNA TGTGCCAGCAGTATTACGGTAGATACGCAGTATTTT.

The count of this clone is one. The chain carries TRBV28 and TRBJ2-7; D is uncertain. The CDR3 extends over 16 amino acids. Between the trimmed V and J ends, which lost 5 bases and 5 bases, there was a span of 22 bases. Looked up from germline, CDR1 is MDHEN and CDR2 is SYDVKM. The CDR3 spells CASSLLWVSVENEQYF. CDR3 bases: TGTGCCAGCAGTCTACTTTGGGTCTCGGTGGAGAACGAGCAGTACTTC.

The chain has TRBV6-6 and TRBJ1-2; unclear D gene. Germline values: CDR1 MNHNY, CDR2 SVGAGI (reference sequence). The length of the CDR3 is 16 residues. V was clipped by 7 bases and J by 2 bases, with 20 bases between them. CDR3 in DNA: TGTGCCAGCAACCCCAGAGGTGGAGGGATGAACTATGGCTACACCTTC. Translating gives CASNPRGGGMNYGYTF.

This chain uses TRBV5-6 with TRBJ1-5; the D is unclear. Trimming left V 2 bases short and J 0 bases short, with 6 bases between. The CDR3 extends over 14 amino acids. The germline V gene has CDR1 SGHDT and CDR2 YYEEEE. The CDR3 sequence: CASSFGSSNQPQHF. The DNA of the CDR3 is TGTGCCAGCAGCTTCGGGTCTAGCAATCAGCCCCAGCATTTT. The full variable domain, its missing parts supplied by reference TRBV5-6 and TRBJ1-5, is DAGVTQSPTHLIKTRGQQVTLRCSPKSGHDTVSWYQQALGQGPQFIFQYYEEEERQRGNFPDRFSGHQFPNYSSELNVNALLLGDSALYLCASSFGSSNQPQHFGDGTRLSIL.

CDR3 coding DNA: TGCGCCAGCAGCTTGGACAGGGTTCTCCACGAGCAGTACTTC. Its protein is CASSLDRVLHEQYF. The chain is built from TRBV5-1 and TRBJ2-7; possibly TRBD1 for D (6 bases). V lost 0 bases and J lost 5, with 12 bases in between. This CDR3 is built from 14 residues. The germline V gene encodes CDR1 SGHRS and CDR2 YFSETQ.